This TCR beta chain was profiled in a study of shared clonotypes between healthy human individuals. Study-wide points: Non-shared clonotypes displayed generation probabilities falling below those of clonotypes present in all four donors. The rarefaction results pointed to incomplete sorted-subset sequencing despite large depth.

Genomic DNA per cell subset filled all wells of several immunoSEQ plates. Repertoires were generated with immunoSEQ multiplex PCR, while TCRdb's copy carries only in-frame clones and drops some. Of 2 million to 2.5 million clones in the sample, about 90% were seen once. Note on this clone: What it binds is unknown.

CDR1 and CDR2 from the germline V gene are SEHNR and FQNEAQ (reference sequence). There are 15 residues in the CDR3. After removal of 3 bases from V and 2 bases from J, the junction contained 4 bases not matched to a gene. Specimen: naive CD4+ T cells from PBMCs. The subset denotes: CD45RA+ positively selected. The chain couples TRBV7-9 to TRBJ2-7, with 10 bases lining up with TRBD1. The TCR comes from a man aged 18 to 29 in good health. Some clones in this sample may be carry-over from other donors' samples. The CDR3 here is CASSFRGQGPYEQYF. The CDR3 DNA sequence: TGTGCCAGCAGCTTTCGGGGACAGGGGCCCTACGAGCAGTACTTC.